Each of the 18 T cell receptor beta chains below was sequenced from the same sample in a study of OX40 agonist ivuxolimab in advanced cancers. The table came from immunoSEQ multiplex PCR; TCRdb's copy has only in-frame clones and leaves some out. The data contain tens of thousands of clones, 85% to 95% of them seen just once; the ten biggest clones take up 0.43%. The sample was CD4+ or CD8+ T cells sorted from blood, taken in a trial of the OX40 agonist ivuxolimab. The receptors originated from an adult with an advanced solid tumor such as melanoma, head and neck, liver or kidney cancer.

This chain uses TRBV7-2 with TRBJ2-7, with 12 bases that match TRBD2. Per germline, CDR1 SGHTA and CDR2 FQGNSA. The trim removed 2 bases at V and 2 bases at J, leaving 10 bases unmatched. The CDR3 covers 18 residues. This chain's CDR3 is CASSLMATSGSVPYEQYF. In DNA form, the CDR3 reads TGTGCCAGCAGCTTAATGGCGACTAGCGGGAGTGTCCCCTACGAGCAGTACTTC. Filled out from reference TRBV7-2 and TRBJ2-7, the complete variable domain reads GAGVSQSPSNKVTEKGKDVELRCDPISGHTALYWYRQSLGQGLEFLIYFQGNSAPDKSGLPSDRFSAERTGGSVSTLTIQRTQQEDSAVYLCASSLMATSGSVPYEQYFGPGTRLTVT.

The rearrangement joins TRBV19 to TRBJ1-1; D possibly corresponds to TRBD1 (5 bases). The V end was cut by 3 bases, the J end by 8 bases, with 13 bases between. The CDR3 spans 13 residues. Germline CDR1 LNHDA, CDR2 SQIVND (reference sequence). CDR3: CASSMGPLTEAFF. DNA for the CDR3: TGTGCCAGTAGTATGGGACCCCTAACAGAAGCTTTCTTT.

This chain's CDR3 is CASQGGAVSGYTF. The CDR3 DNA reads TGTGCCAGTCAGGGGGGCGCGGTTAGTGGCTACACCTTC. The chain combines TRBV2 with TRBJ1-2; TRBD1 aligns across 7 bases. The V and J ends lost 9 bases and 7 bases, in that order; junction bases with no gene match: 11. Germline values: CDR1 SNHLY, CDR2 FYNNEI. The CDR3 is 13 residues long.

The genes are TRBV5-1 and TRBJ2-3, with TRBD1 identical over 9 bases. V lost 4 bases and J lost 2; bases outside the gene matches: 11. CDR1 is SGHRS, CDR2 YFSETQ, per germline. CDR3 length equals 17 residues. CDR3 DNA sequence: TGCGCCAGCAGCGCGGACAGGGGAGGGCTCCTCACAGATACGCAGTATTTT. It specifies CASSADRGGLLTDTQYF.

V and J are TRBV5-6 and TRBJ2-3; 15 bases match TRBD2. The CDR3 extends over 17 amino acids. The germline V gene encodes CDR1 SGHDT and CDR2 YYEEEE. J gave up 5 bases and V 4 bases, and 8 bases lay outside the gene matches. The CDR3 region is CASSLWTSGRGEDTQYF. Here the CDR3 DNA reads TGTGCCAGCAGCCTATGGACTAGCGGGAGGGGGGAAGATACGCAGTATTTT.

V usage is TRBV4-2 and J usage is TRBJ2-3; the D call may be TRBD1 or TRBD2 (5 bases each). Germline assignment: CDR1 LGHNA and CDR2 YNFKEQ. The CDR3 spans 18 residues. Trimming shortened V by 0 bases and J by 2 bases, and 18 bases separated the two germline ends. The chain's CDR3 is CASSQDVPIGTNTDTQYF. The CDR3 coding sequence is TGTGCCAGCAGCCAAGATGTTCCCATTGGGACGAACACAGATACGCAGTATTTT.

The chain links TRBV6-5 to TRBJ2-5; D gene ambiguous. The CDR3 spans 11 residues. From germline, CDR1 is MNHEY and CDR2 SVGAGI. V lost 5 bases, J lost 2 bases, and 3 bases lay in between. This CDR3 is CASSQQETQYF. The CDR3 DNA reads TGTGCCAGCAGTCAGCAAGAGACCCAGTACTTC.

This rearrangement joins TRBV30 to TRBJ2-2, with a tentative D call TRBD2 (7 bases). Trimming removed 0 bases at V and 6 bases at J, with 11 bases between. The CDR3 length is 14 residues. Germline loops: CDR1 GTSNPN, CDR2 SVGIG (reference sequence). Here the CDR3 reads CAWSVRGAPGELFF. The CDR3 coding sequence is TGTGCCTGGAGTGTACGGGGGGCCCCCGGGGAGCTGTTTTTT.

Only one count was recorded for this clone. The chain recombines TRBV2 with TRBJ2-1, with D hard to call. The V and J ends lost 4 bases and 1 base respectively, with 5 bases between them. This CDR3 contains 13 residues. Per the germline V gene, CDR1 is SNHLY and CDR2 is FYNNEI. CDR3 sequence: CASSGESYNEQFF. The DNA of the CDR3 is TGTGCCAGCAGTGGAGAGTCCTACAATGAGCAGTTCTTC.

The chain carries TRBV7-2 and TRBJ1-2; the match to TRBD1 covers 8 bases. V gave up 1 base and J gave up 2 bases; unmatched junction bases: 6. This CDR3 spans 16 amino acids. Germline CDR1 reads SGHTA; CDR2 reads FQGNSA. CDR3 protein: CASSLGGTGSNYGYTF. The CDR3 DNA reads as TGTGCCAGCAGCTTAGGGGGGACAGGCTCGAACTATGGCTACACCTTC.

This clone was seen once. The chain employs TRBV29-1 and TRBJ2-5, with TRBD1 as a possible D gene (5 bases). This CDR3 spans 12 amino acids. Germline V gives CDR1 SQVTM, CDR2 ANQGSEA. With 7 bases removed from V and 1 base from J, the gap between germline ends came to 10 bases. CDR3 in DNA: TGCAGCGGTCGGACACCCCAAGAGACCCAGTACTTC. Protein sequence: CSGRTPQETQYF.

This clone is a singleton in its sample. The chain has TRBV7-2 and TRBJ1-1, with D maybe TRBD1 (6 bases). Trimming removed 4 bases at V and 4 bases at J, with 13 bases between. Germline V gene sequence: CDR1 SGHTA, CDR2 FQGNSA. The CDR3 consists of 14 residues. CDR3 coding DNA: TGTGCCAGCAGCTCGGGGGGGCGTAGCACTGAAGCTTTCTTT. Translation gives CASSSGGRSTEAFF.

The chain combines TRBV12-5 with TRBJ2-7; TRBD2 aligns across 7 bases. Germline loops: CDR1 LGHNT, CDR2 FRNRAP. This CDR3 comprises 16 residues. The V segment lost 7 bases and the J segment 3 bases; nucleotides outside the gene matches: 15. The CDR3: CASAHRGIAGRYEQYF. CDR3 nucleotides: TGTGCTAGTGCCCACCGCGGGATAGCGGGTCGCTACGAGCAGTACTTC.

This chain joins TRBV28 and TRBJ2-5; 13 nucleotides agree with TRBD2. Germline CDR1 reads MDHEN; CDR2 reads SYDVKM. V gave up 7 bases and J gave up 5 bases; unmatched junction bases: 7. The CDR3 contains 15 residues. Written as DNA, the CDR3 is TGTGCCAGCAATGGACTAGCGGGAGCTGAGGAGACCCAGTACTTC. Protein sequence: CASNGLAGAEETQYF.

This chain joins TRBV9 and TRBJ2-1, with 10 bases that match TRBD1. Per the germline V gene, CDR1 is SGDLS and CDR2 is YYNGEE. J was trimmed by 9 bases and V by 0 bases; bases with no gene match: 15. The CDR3 length is 18 residues. The CDR3 is CASSVDPPRDRGHGEQFF. The CDR3 bases are TGTGCCAGCAGCGTAGATCCCCCCCGAGACAGGGGGCACGGTGAGCAGTTCTTC.

A note on this clone: Within the sample, other DNA sequences also encode this same CDR3. This sequence joins TRBV19 and TRBJ1-5, with a weak D call TRBD1 (6 bases). The ends were cut back, 8 bases at V and 2 bases at J, with 7 bases in the middle. Germline-derived CDR1 and CDR2 are LNHDA and SQIVND (reference sequence). The CDR3 has 12 amino acids. This CDR3 is CASRQGNQPQHF. The CDR3 DNA follows: TGTGCCAGTCGACAGGGCAATCAGCCCCAGCATTTT. Using reference TRBV19 and TRBJ1-5 for the parts outside the CDR3, the full variable domain is DGGITQSPKYLFRKEGQNVTLSCEQNLNHDAMYWYRQDPGQGLRLIYYSQIVNDFQKGDIAEGYSVSREKKESFPLTVTSAQKNPTAFYLCASRQGNQPQHFGDGTRLSIL.

The chain is built from TRBV7-2 and TRBJ2-1; D is ambiguous. The CDR3 sequence is 14 residues long. Germline CDR1 reads SGHTA; CDR2 reads FQGNSA. Trimming took off 3 bases at V and 0 bases at J, with 6 bases between the two ends. The CDR3: CASSLDHSYNEQFF. CDR3 bases: TGTGCCAGCAGCTTGGACCACTCCTACAATGAGCAGTTCTTC.

This chain connects TRBV7-2 to TRBJ2-3; 12 nucleotides agree with TRBD2. The CDR3 is 17 residues long. The V and J ends lost 5 bases and 4 bases, in that order; junction bases with no gene match: 10. Germline CDR1 SGHTA, CDR2 FQGNSA. This chain's CDR3 is CASSVSSGGAVSDTQYF. CDR3 DNA: TGTGCCAGCAGCGTGTCTAGCGGGGGGGCAGTATCAGATACGCAGTATTTT.